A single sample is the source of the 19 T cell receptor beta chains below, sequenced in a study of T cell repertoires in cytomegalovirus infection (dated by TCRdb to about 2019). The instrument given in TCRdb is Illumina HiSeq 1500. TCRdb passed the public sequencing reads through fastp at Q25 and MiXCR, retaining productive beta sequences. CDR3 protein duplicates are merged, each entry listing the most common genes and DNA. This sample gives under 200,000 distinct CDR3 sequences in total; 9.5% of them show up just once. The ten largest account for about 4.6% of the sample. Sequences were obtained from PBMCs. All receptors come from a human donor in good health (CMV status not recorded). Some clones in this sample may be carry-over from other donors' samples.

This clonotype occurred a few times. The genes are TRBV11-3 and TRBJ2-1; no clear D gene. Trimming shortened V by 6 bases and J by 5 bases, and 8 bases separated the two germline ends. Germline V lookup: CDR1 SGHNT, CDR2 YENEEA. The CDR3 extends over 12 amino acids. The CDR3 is CASRGNNNEQFF. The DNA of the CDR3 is TGTGCCAGCAGAGGTAATAACAATGAGCAGTTCTTC.

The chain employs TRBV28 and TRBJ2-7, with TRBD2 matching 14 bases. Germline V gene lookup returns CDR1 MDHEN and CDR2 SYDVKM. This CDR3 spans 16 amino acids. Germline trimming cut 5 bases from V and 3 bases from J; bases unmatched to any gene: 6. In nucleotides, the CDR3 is TGTGCCAGCAGTCCCCGGGGACTAGCGGGAGACTACGAGCAGTACTTC. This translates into CASSPRGLAGDYEQYF.

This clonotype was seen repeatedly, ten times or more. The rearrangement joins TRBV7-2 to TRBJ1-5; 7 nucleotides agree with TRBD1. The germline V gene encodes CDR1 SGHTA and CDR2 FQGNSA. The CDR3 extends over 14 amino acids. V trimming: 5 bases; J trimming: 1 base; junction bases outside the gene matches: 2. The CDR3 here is CASSQGQSNQPQHF. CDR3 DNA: TGTGCCAGCAGCCAGGGACAGAGCAATCAGCCCCAGCATTTT.

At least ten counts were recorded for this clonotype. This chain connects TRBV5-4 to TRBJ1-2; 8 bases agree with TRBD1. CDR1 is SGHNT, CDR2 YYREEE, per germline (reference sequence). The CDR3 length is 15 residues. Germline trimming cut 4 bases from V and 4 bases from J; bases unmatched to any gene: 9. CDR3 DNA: TGTGCCAGCAGCCCAGCCGGACAGGGTGCCTATGGCTACACCTTC. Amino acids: CASSPAGQGAYGYTF.

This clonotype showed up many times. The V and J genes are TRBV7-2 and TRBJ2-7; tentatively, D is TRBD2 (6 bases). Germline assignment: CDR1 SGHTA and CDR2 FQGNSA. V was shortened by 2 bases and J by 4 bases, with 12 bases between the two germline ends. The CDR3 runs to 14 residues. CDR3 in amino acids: CASSLFGRGYEQYF. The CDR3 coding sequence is TGTGCCAGCAGCTTATTCGGGAGAGGTTACGAGCAGTACTTC. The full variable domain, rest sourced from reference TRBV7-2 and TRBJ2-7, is GAGVSQSPSNKVTEKGKDVELRCDPISGHTALYWYRQSLGQGLEFLIYFQGNSAPDKSGLPSDRFSAERTGGSVSTLTIQRTQQEDSAVYLCASSLFGRGYEQYFGPGTRLTVT.

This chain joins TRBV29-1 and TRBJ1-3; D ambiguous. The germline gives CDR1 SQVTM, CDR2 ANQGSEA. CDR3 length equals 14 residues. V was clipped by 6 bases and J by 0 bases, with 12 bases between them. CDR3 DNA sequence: TGCAGCGTGGAACATGAGGACTCTGGAAACACCATATATTTT. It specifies CSVEHEDSGNTIYF.

The chain's CDR3 is CASSMSGGTGELFF. As DNA, the CDR3 is TGTGCCAGTAGTATGTCAGGGGGGACCGGGGAGCTGTTTTTT. V usage is TRBV19 and J usage is TRBJ2-2; possible D gene TRBD1, 7 bases. Trimming shortened V by 3 bases and J by 5 bases, and 10 bases separated the two germline ends. The CDR3 is 14 residues long. Germline CDR1 and CDR2: LNHDA and SQIVND (reference sequence).

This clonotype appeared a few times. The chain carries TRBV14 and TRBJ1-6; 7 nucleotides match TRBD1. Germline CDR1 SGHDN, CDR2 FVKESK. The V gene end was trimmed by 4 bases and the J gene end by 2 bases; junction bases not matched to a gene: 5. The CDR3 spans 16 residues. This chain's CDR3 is CASSRRQGPYNSPLHF. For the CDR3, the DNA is TGTGCCAGCAGCCGCCGACAGGGTCCCTATAATTCACCCCTCCACTTT.

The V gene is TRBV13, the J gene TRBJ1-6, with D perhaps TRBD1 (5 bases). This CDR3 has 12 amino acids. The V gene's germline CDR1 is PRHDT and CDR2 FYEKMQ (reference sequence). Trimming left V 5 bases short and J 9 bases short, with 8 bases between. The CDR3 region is CASSPGGSPLHF. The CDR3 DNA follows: TGTGCCAGCAGCCCGGGGGGTTCACCCCTCCACTTT. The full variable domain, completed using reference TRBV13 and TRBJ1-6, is AAGVIQSPRHLIKEKRETATLKCYPIPRHDTVYWYQQGPGQDPQFLISFYEKMQSDKGSIPDRFSAQQFSDYHSELNMSSLELGDSALYFCASSPGGSPLHFGNGTRLTVT.

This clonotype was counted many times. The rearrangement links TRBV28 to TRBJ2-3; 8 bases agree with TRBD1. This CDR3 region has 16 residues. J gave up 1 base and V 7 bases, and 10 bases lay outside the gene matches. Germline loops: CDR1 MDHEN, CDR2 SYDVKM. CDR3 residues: CASIDRGWVGTDTQYF. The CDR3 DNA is TGTGCCAGCATCGACAGGGGATGGGTCGGCACAGATACGCAGTATTTT.

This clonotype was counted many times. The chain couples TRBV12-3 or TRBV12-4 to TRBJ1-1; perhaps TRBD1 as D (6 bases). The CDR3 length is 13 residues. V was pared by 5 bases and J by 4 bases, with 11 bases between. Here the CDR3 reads CASSPQTGTEAFF. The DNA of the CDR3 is TGTGCCAGCAGTCCCCAGACAGGCACTGAAGCTTTCTTT.

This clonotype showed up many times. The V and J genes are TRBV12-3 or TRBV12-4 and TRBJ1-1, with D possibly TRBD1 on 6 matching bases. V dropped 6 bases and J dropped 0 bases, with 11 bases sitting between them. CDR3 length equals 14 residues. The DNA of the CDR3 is TGTGCCAGCAGGCGAGGACAGATGAACACTGAAGCTTTCTTT. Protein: CASRRGQMNTEAFF.

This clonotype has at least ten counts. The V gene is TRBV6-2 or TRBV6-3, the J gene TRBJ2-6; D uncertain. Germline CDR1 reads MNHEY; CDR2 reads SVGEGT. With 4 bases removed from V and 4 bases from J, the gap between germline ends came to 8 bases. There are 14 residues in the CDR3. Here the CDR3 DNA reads TGTGCCAGCAGTTTCGGGTACGGGGCCAACGTCCTGACTTTC. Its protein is CASSFGYGANVLTF.

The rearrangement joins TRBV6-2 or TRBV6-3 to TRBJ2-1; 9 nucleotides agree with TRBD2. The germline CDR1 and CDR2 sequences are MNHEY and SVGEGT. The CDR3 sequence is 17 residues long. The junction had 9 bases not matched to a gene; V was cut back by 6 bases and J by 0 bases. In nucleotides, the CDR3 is TGTGCCAGCAGCTACCAGACTAGCGGCGGCTCCTACAATGAGCAGTTCTTC. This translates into CASSYQTSGGSYNEQFF.

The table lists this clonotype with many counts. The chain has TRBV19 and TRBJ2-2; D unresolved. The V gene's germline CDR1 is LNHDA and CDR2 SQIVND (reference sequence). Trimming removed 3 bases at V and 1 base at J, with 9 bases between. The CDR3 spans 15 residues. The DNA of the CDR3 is TGTGCCAGTAGTATTTCGGCAGTGAACACCGGGGAGCTGTTTTTT. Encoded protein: CASSISAVNTGELFF.

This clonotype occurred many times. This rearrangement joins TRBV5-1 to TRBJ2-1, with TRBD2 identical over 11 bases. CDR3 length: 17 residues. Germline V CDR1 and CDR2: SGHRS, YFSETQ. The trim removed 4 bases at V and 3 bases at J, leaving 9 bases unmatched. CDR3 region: CASSGTSGTSGYNEQFF. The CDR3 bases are TGCGCCAGCAGCGGAACCTCCGGGACTAGCGGCTACAATGAGCAGTTCTTC. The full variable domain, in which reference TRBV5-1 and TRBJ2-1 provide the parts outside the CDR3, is KAGVTQTPRYLIKTRGQQVTLSCSPISGHRSVSWYQQTPGQGLQFLFEYFSETQRNKGNFPGRFSGRQFSNSRSEMNVSTLELGDSALYLCASSGTSGTSGYNEQFFGPGTRLTVL.

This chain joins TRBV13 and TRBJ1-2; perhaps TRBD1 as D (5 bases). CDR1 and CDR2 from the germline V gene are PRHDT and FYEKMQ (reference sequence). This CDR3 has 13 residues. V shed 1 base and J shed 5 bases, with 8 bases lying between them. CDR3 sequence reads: CASSLEGDYGYTF. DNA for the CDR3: TGTGCCAGCAGCTTAGAAGGGGATTATGGCTACACCTTC. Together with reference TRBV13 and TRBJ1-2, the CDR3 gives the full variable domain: AAGVIQSPRHLIKEKRETATLKCYPIPRHDTVYWYQQGPGQDPQFLISFYEKMQSDKGSIPDRFSAQQFSDYHSELNMSSLELGDSALYFCASSLEGDYGYTFGSGTRLTVV.

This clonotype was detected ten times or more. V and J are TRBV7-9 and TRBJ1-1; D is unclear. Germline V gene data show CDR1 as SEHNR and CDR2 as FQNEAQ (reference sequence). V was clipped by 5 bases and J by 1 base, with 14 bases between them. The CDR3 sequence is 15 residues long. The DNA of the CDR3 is TGTGCCAGCAGCCGGGCCCCGGATGGGAACACTGAAGCTTTCTTT. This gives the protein CASSRAPDGNTEAFF. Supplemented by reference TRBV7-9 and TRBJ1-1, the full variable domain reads DTGVSQNPRHKITKRGQNVTFRCDPISEHNRLYWYRQTLGQGPEFLTYFQNEAQLEKSRLLSDRFSAERPKGSFSTLEIQRTEQGDSAMYLCASSRAPDGNTEAFFGQGTRLTVV.

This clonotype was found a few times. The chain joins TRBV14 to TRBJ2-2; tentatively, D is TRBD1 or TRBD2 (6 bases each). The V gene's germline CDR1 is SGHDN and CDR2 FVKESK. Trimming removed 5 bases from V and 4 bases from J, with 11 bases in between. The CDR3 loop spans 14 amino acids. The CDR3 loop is CASSFRGGTGELFF. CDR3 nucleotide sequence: TGTGCCAGCAGCTTCAGGGGAGGCACCGGGGAGCTGTTTTTT.